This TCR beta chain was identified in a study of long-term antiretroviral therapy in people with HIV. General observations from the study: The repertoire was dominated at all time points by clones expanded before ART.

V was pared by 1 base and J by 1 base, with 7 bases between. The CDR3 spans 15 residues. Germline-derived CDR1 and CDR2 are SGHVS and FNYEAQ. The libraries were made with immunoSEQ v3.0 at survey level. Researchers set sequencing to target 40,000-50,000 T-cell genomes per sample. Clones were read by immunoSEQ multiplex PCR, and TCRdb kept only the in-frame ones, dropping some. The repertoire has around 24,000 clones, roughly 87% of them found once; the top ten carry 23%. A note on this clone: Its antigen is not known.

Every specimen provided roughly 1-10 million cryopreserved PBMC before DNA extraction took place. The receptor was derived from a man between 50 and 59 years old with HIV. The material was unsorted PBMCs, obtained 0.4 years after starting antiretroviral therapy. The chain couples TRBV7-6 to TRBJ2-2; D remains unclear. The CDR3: CASSLEGMNTGELFF. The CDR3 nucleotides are TGTGCCAGCAGCTTAGAAGGCATGAACACCGGGGAGCTGTTTTTT.